A selection of T cell receptor beta chains follows, all from one sample in a study of blood T cell repertoires in COVID-19. TCRdb keeps only in-frame clones here, not all; method: immunoSEQ multiplex PCR. The table includes more than 200,000 clones, around 81% detected once. The specimen was PBMCs or T cells enriched from blood (not recorded which). These receptors all come from a man aged 25-45 years with acute COVID-19. CDR3s include the opening cysteine and the closing phenylalanine or tryptophan. The order of the fields is CDR3 protein, CDR3 DNA, V gene, clone size, J gene, D gene, CDR3 length. A D gene is named only where the DNA matches it firmly. Some rows have no size entry. The others give once, few or many, or a class for an expanded clone.

CDR3 protein: CSVDRGVDEQFF
CDR3 DNA: TGCAGCGTTGACAGGGGGGTGGATGAGCAGTTCTTC
V gene: TRBV29-1
clone size: -
J gene: TRBJ2-1
D gene: -
CDR3 length: 12

CDR3 protein: CASSRPSSYEQYF
CDR3 DNA: TGTGCCAGCAGCCGTCCCTCCTCCTACGAGCAGTACTTC
V gene: TRBV7-2
clone size: once
J gene: TRBJ2-7
D gene: -
CDR3 length: 13

CDR3 protein: CASSTGGGDTQYF
CDR3 DNA: TGTGCCAGCAGCACGGGCGGGGGAGATACGCAGTATTTT
V gene: TRBV7-3
clone size: -
J gene: TRBJ2-3
D gene: TRBD2
CDR3 length: 13

CDR3 protein: CASSVGQGVGGYTF
CDR3 DNA: TGTGCCAGTAGTGTAGGACAGGGAGTAGGTGGCTACACCTTC
V gene: TRBV19
clone size: -
J gene: TRBJ1-2
D gene: TRBD1
CDR3 length: 14

CDR3 protein: CASSPESTEAFF
CDR3 DNA: TGTGCCAGCAGCCCCGAGAGCACTGAAGCTTTCTTT
V gene: TRBV7-9
clone size: -
J gene: TRBJ1-1
D gene: -
CDR3 length: 12

CDR3 protein: CASSTRTGNTGELFF
CDR3 DNA: TGTGCCAGCAGCACACGGACAGGGAACACCGGGGAGCTGTTTTTT
V gene: TRBV7-9
clone size: -
J gene: TRBJ2-2
D gene: TRBD1
CDR3 length: 15

CDR3 protein: CASSLEEFTEAFF
CDR3 DNA: TGTGCCAGCAGCTTAGAAGAGTTCACTGAAGCTTTCTTT
V gene: TRBV7-9
clone size: -
J gene: TRBJ1-1
D gene: -
CDR3 length: 13

CDR3 protein: CASSSADRTGFNGYTF
CDR3 DNA: TGTGCCAGCAGTTCCGCAGACAGGACAGGGTTCAATGGCTACACCTTC
V gene: TRBV6-6
clone size: -
J gene: TRBJ1-2
D gene: TRBD1
CDR3 length: 16

CDR3 protein: CASSPTEVNQPQHF
CDR3 DNA: TGCGCCAGCAGCCCGACAGAGGTCAATCAGCCCCAGCATTTT
V gene: TRBV4-1
clone size: -
J gene: TRBJ1-5
D gene: -
CDR3 length: 14

CDR3 protein: CASSSTGVNQPQHF
CDR3 DNA: TGTGCCAGCAGTTCCACGGGGGTCAATCAGCCCCAGCATTTT
V gene: TRBV28
clone size: once
J gene: TRBJ1-5
D gene: -
CDR3 length: 14

CDR3 protein: CSVGLAGVADTQYF
CDR3 DNA: TGCAGCGTCGGACTAGCGGGGGTGGCAGATACGCAGTATTTT
V gene: TRBV29-1
clone size: -
J gene: TRBJ2-3
D gene: TRBD2
CDR3 length: 14

CDR3 protein: CASSLRGLAGGTDTQYF
CDR3 DNA: TGTGCCAGCAGCTTACGCGGACTAGCGGGCGGCACAGATACGCAGTATTTT
V gene: TRBV7-7
clone size: -
J gene: TRBJ2-3
D gene: TRBD2
CDR3 length: 17

CDR3 protein: CASSQEARETEAFF
CDR3 DNA: TGTGCCAGCAGCCAAGAAGCCAGGGAAACTGAAGCTTTCTTT
V gene: TRBV4-2
clone size: many
J gene: TRBJ1-1
D gene: -
CDR3 length: 14

CDR3 protein: CASSFGGRVNTEAFF
CDR3 DNA: TGCGCCAGCAGTTTTGGTGGTCGGGTCAACACTGAAGCTTTCTTT
V gene: TRBV5-1
clone size: -
J gene: TRBJ1-1
D gene: -
CDR3 length: 15

CDR3 protein: CASSAYFRDRVSNQPQHF
CDR3 DNA: TGTGCCAGCAGCGCCTACTTCCGGGACAGGGTTAGCAATCAGCCCCAGCATTTT
V gene: TRBV5-5
clone size: few
J gene: TRBJ1-5
D gene: TRBD1
CDR3 length: 18

CDR3 protein: CASSYTGDTEAFF
CDR3 DNA: TGTGCCAGCAGTTACACGGGGGACACTGAAGCTTTCTTT
V gene: TRBV6-5
clone size: few
J gene: TRBJ1-1
D gene: -
CDR3 length: 13

CDR3 protein: CASSISPGTTSSYNEQFF
CDR3 DNA: TGCGCCAGCAGCATATCACCGGGGACTACGAGCTCCTACAATGAGCAGTTCTTC
V gene: TRBV5-1
clone size: -
J gene: TRBJ2-1
D gene: TRBD2
CDR3 length: 18

CDR3 protein: CASSFFLPGTGGRDTQYF
CDR3 DNA: TGTGCCAGCAGCTTCTTCCTCCCCGGGACAGGGGGCAGGGATACGCAGTATTTT
V gene: TRBV9
clone size: -
J gene: TRBJ2-3
D gene: TRBD1
CDR3 length: 18

CDR3 protein: CASSPRFGGSSYNEQFF
CDR3 DNA: TGTGCCAGCAGCCCCCGTTTTGGAGGCAGCTCCTACAATGAGCAGTTCTTC
V gene: TRBV4-2
clone size: few
J gene: TRBJ2-1
D gene: -
CDR3 length: 17

CDR3 protein: CASSLPPTGVSYNEQFF
CDR3 DNA: TGTGCCAGCAGTTTACCCCCGACAGGGGTTTCCTACAATGAGCAGTTCTTC
V gene: TRBV27
clone size: -
J gene: TRBJ2-1
D gene: TRBD1
CDR3 length: 17

CDR3 protein: CASSLVPQGAFF
CDR3 DNA: TGTGCCAGCAGCTTAGTTCCCCAGGGAGCTTTCTTT
V gene: TRBV7-9
clone size: -
J gene: TRBJ1-1
D gene: -
CDR3 length: 12

CDR3 protein: CATGERNEQYF
CDR3 DNA: TGTGCCACAGGGGAAAGAAACGAGCAGTACTTC
V gene: TRBV15
clone size: -
J gene: TRBJ2-7
D gene: -
CDR3 length: 11

CDR3 protein: CASSLGSTDRGDTQYF
CDR3 DNA: TGTGCCAGCAGCTTAGGCAGTACGGACAGGGGCGATACGCAGTATTTT
V gene: TRBV11-2
clone size: -
J gene: TRBJ2-3
D gene: TRBD1
CDR3 length: 16

CDR3 protein: CASSTTRGEQYF
CDR3 DNA: TGTGCCAGCAGTACTACCAGAGGCGAGCAGTACTTC
V gene: TRBV28
clone size: -
J gene: TRBJ2-7
D gene: -
CDR3 length: 12

CDR3 protein: CASSRIPGQSYTDTQYF
CDR3 DNA: TGTGCCAGCAGCAGAATACCGGGACAGTCTTACACAGATACGCAGTATTTT
V gene: TRBV7-6
clone size: -
J gene: TRBJ2-3
D gene: TRBD1
CDR3 length: 17

CDR3 protein: CASSLQTYGYTF
CDR3 DNA: TGTGCCAGCAGCCTTCAAACTTATGGCTACACCTTC
V gene: TRBV7-8
clone size: -
J gene: TRBJ1-2
D gene: -
CDR3 length: 12